Each of the 12 T cell receptor beta chains below was sequenced from the same sample in a study of shared clonotypes between healthy human individuals. Assay: immunoSEQ multiplex PCR; the TCRdb copy retains only in-frame clones and omits some. The profile covers hundreds of thousands of clones, with around three quarters appearing a single time and approximately 12% taken by the ten largest. The specimen sequenced was PBMCs. The receptor set was obtained from a middle-aged woman in good health. Some clones in this sample may be carry-over from other donors' samples.

The chain has TRBV28 and TRBJ1-4; tentative D call: TRBD1 (5 bases). Per the germline V gene, CDR1 is MDHEN and CDR2 is SYDVKM. The CDR3 has 15 residues. V lost 7 bases, J lost 2 bases, and 14 bases lay in between. This chain's CDR3 is CASTEGIGTNEKLFF. CDR3 DNA: TGTGCCAGCACCGAGGGGATCGGTACTAATGAAAAACTGTTTTTT.

The rearrangement uses TRBV6-1 and TRBJ2-3; 11 bases map to TRBD2. Trimming removed 3 bases from V and 1 base from J; junction bases left unmatched: 0. This CDR3 region has 15 residues. Germline V gene data show CDR1 as MNHNS and CDR2 as SASEGT. The CDR3 nucleotides read TGTGCCAGCAGTGATAGCGGGAGGGGCACAGATACGCAGTATTTT. As protein: CASSDSGRGTDTQYF.

The chain employs TRBV5-1 and TRBJ2-6; 7 nucleotides align to TRBD1. Per the germline V gene, CDR1 is SGHRS and CDR2 is YFSETQ. The CDR3 covers 15 residues. The trim removed 7 bases at V and 3 bases at J, leaving 7 bases unmatched. The CDR3 protein is CASAPGGNGANVLTF. Written as DNA, the CDR3 is TGCGCCAGCGCGCCAGGGGGTAATGGGGCCAACGTCCTGACTTTC.

The chain combines TRBV19 with TRBJ2-1, with 8 positions matching TRBD2. CDR3 length: 15 amino acids. Germline V gene data show CDR1 as LNHDA and CDR2 as SQIVND (reference sequence). Trimming took 5 bases from V and 8 from J; bases not matched to a gene: 11. CDR3 residues: CASSVRLASVHEQFF. The CDR3 bases are TGTGCCAGTAGTGTCAGACTAGCGTCGGTCCATGAGCAGTTCTTC.

A single count supports this clone. Since a much larger clone is just one base distant, this may be a read error. Other DNA sequences in this specimen translate into the identical CDR3. The rearrangement joins TRBV7-2 to TRBJ2-5, with a weak D call TRBD1 (6 bases). The CDR3 covers 14 residues. Between the trimmed V and J ends, which lost 0 bases and 5 bases, there was a span of 10 bases. The germline gives CDR1 SGHTA, CDR2 FQGNSA. CDR3 sequence (DNA): TGTGCCAGCAGCTTAGCAGAGGGGGTGGAGACCCAGTACTTC. This encodes CASSLAEGVETQYF.

This clone turned up a few times. The chain combines TRBV29-1 with TRBJ1-4; D remains unclear. V lost 2 bases and J lost 8, with 12 bases in between. Germline assignment: CDR1 SQVTM and CDR2 ANQGSEA. This CDR3 is built from 13 residues. As DNA, the CDR3 is TGCAGCGTTGAATTGAAGGGAAGGGAAAAACTGTTTTTT. Translated: CSVELKGREKLFF.

To note about this clone: With only one base between it and a far larger clone, this is likely a read error. CDR3 DNA sequence: TGTGCCAGCAGCCCGATAGGGTTTTCTAACTATGGCTACACCTTC. It codes for CASSPIGFSNYGYTF. The V and J genes are TRBV6-4 and TRBJ1-2; D remains unclear. The CDR3 extends over 15 amino acids. The germline V and J ends were trimmed by 6 bases and 0 bases, with 14 bases remaining between them. Germline CDR1 reads MRHNA; CDR2 reads SNTAGT.

This clone appeared a single time. CDR3 coding DNA: TGCAGCGTCCAAGCGGTAGATGAAAAACTGTTTTTT. This translates into CSVQAVDEKLFF. This chain uses TRBV29-1 with TRBJ1-4; D ambiguous. This CDR3 is built from 12 residues. V lost 6 bases to trimming and J lost 6 bases, with 11 bases between them. The germline V gene has CDR1 SQVTM and CDR2 ANQGSEA.

The rearrangement joins TRBV27 to TRBJ2-3; TRBD1 matches at 9 bases. Trimming removed 3 bases from V and 2 bases from J; junction bases left unmatched: 3. This CDR3 contains 15 residues. Germline CDR1 and CDR2: MNHEY and SMNVEV (reference sequence). CDR3 loop: CASSFGTGYTDTQYF. CDR3 coding DNA: TGTGCCAGCAGTTTCGGGACAGGGTACACAGATACGCAGTATTTT.

The V call is TRBV5-8, the J call TRBJ2-6; weak D call: TRBD2 (7 bases). V was cut by 6 bases and J by 1 base, with 26 bases left in between. CDR3 size: 20 residues. Per germline, CDR1 SGHTS and CDR2 YDEGEE. CDR3 nucleotides: TGTGCCAGCACCCTCGCGAGGGGGGGGTGGGTCTCGTCTGGGGCCAACGTCCTGACTTTC. It codes for CASTLARGGWVSSGANVLTF.

In its sample, this clone was seen a few times. A much larger clonotype is one base distant, so this may be a read error. This sample includes further DNA sequences coding for the same CDR3. V is TRBV2 and J is TRBJ1-1; D might be TRBD1 (6 bases). CDR1 is SNHLY and CDR2 is FYNNEI in the germline V gene. The CDR3 has 13 residues. CDR3 nucleotide sequence: TGCGCCAGCAGTCCAGGGGATGGCACTGAAGCTTTCTTT. Its translation is CASSPGDGTEAFF.

V gene TRBV15 combines with J gene TRBJ2-7, with no clear D. Germline V lookup: CDR1 LNHNV, CDR2 YYDKDF (reference sequence). The V end lost 0 bases, the J end lost 7 bases, and 13 bases lay between the germline ends. The CDR3 has 14 amino acids. The CDR3 loop is CATSREGRVGEQYF. The CDR3 nucleotides read TGTGCCACCAGCAGAGAGGGAAGGGTGGGTGAGCAGTACTTC. The variable domain in full, completed from reference TRBV15 and TRBJ2-7, reads DAMVIQNPRYQVTQFGKPVTLSCSQTLNHNVMYWYQQKSSQAPKLLFHYYDKDFNNEADTPDNFQSRRPNTSFCFLDIRSPGLGDTAMYLCATSREGRVGEQYFGPGTRLTVT.